Following are 15 T cell receptor beta chains from one sample sequenced in a study of shared clonotypes between healthy human individuals. TCRdb keeps only in-frame clones here, not all; method: immunoSEQ multiplex PCR. The top ten clones hold under 2% of a sample with under 750,000 clones, 72% of them seen once. Source material: memory CD4+ T cells sorted from blood. Subset given: CD45RA-negative fraction. The receptors stem from a woman aged 30 to 39 in good health.

The V and J genes are TRBV6-6 and TRBJ1-2; TRBD1 might be the D (6 bases). Trimming cost V 7 bases and J 6 bases, with 21 bases left between them. Germline assignment: CDR1 MNHNY and CDR2 SVGAGI (reference sequence). CDR3 size: 15 residues. The CDR3 sequence: CASTLGAGTPDGYTF. The CDR3 nucleotides are TGTGCCAGCACGCTGGGGGCGGGGACGCCCGATGGCTACACCTTC.

This clone was counted at least ten times. This chain uses TRBV7-6 with TRBJ2-3; D perhaps matches TRBD1 (5 bases). The CDR3 sequence is 21 residues long. From germline, CDR1 is SGHVS and CDR2 FNYEAQ. V lost 2 bases and J 2 bases, leaving 29 bases between the germline ends. The DNA of the CDR3 is TGTGCCAGCAGCTTATATCCACCCCCGGCTACAGACAGCTGGTACACAGATACGCAGTATTTT. It yields the protein CASSLYPPPATDSWYTDTQYF.

The V and J genes are TRBV28 and TRBJ2-7; D possibly matches TRBD1 or TRBD2 (5 bases each). V lost 3 bases, J lost 5 bases, and 23 bases lay in between. The CDR3 extends over 17 amino acids. The germline CDR1 and CDR2 sequences are MDHEN and SYDVKM. CDR3 protein: CASSLATGRGGLNEQYF. The CDR3 DNA follows: TGTGCCAGCAGTTTGGCCACGGGACGGGGCGGCCTCAACGAGCAGTACTTC.

The chain joins TRBV5-1 to TRBJ1-5, with D perhaps matching TRBD1 (5 bases). Trimming shortened V by 4 bases and J by 4 bases, and 15 bases separated the two germline ends. CDR1 is SGHRS and CDR2 is YFSETQ in the germline V gene. This CDR3 contains 15 residues. This CDR3 reads CASSVGDLPNQPQHF. CDR3 DNA sequence: TGCGCCAGCAGCGTAGGGGACCTCCCGAATCAGCCCCAGCATTTT.

The V call is TRBV30, the J call TRBJ1-5; 7 bases fit TRBD1. This CDR3 contains 14 residues. CDR1 is GTSNPN and CDR2 is SVGIG in the germline V gene (reference sequence). Losses at the gene ends were 1 base for V and 5 bases for J; bases not matched to a gene: 5. The CDR3 region is CAWSGGQWHQPQHF. CDR3 in DNA: TGTGCCTGGAGTGGGGGACAGTGGCATCAGCCCCAGCATTTT.

The rearrangement joins TRBV7-9 to TRBJ2-3; 10 bases align to TRBD2. Germline-derived CDR1 and CDR2 are SEHNR and FQNEAQ (reference sequence). Germline trimming cut 5 bases from V and 2 bases from J; bases unmatched to any gene: 4. The CDR3 runs 15 residues. The CDR3 coding sequence is TGTGCCAGCAGCGCAGGGACTAGCGCCACAGATACGCAGTATTTT. It specifies CASSAGTSATDTQYF.

This sequence joins TRBV7-3 and TRBJ2-5; tentative D call: TRBD2 (6 bases). The V end was cut by 3 bases, the J end by 4 bases, with 12 bases between. The CDR3 is made up of 14 amino acids. Looked up from germline, CDR1 is SGHTA and CDR2 is FQGTGA. CDR3: CASSLTRTLETQYF. The CDR3 DNA reads TGTGCCAGCAGCTTGACTAGAACCTTAGAGACCCAGTACTTC.

The J gene is TRBJ2-3, the V gene TRBV6-5; TRBD1 might be the D (6 bases). Germline V CDR1 and CDR2: MNHEY, SVGAGI. V lost 5 bases and J lost 5, with 11 bases in between. The CDR3 totals 13 residues. The chain's CDR3 is CASSALRGDTQYF. The CDR3 DNA sequence: TGTGCCAGCAGTGCGCTCAGGGGAGATACGCAGTATTTT.

The V gene is TRBV6-1, the J gene TRBJ2-3, with D uncertain. V shed 6 bases and J shed 2 bases, with 12 bases lying between them. Looked up from germline, CDR1 is MNHNS and CDR2 is SASEGT. The CDR3 is made up of 14 amino acids. CDR3 sequence: CASRDMKDTDTQYF. DNA for the CDR3: TGTGCCAGCAGAGACATGAAGGACACAGATACGCAGTATTTT.

This sequence joins TRBV27 and TRBJ2-7; D tentatively reads TRBD1 or TRBD2 (5 bases each). This CDR3 has 14 residues. Germline values: CDR1 MNHEY, CDR2 SMNVEV (reference sequence). V was pared by 6 bases and J by 4 bases, with 16 bases between. CDR3 in amino acids: CASSLGRLEYEQYF. DNA for the CDR3: TGTGCCAGCAGCTTGGGACGGCTAGAATACGAGCAGTACTTC.

This clone was recorded at least ten times. The same CDR3 arises from other DNA sequences in this sample as well. The CDR3 sequence is CASSPGTAQETQYF. CDR3 DNA sequence: TGTGCCAGCTCCCCTGGGACGGCCCAAGAGACCCAGTACTTC. The V gene is TRBV18, the J gene TRBJ2-5; perhaps D is TRBD1 or TRBD2 (5 bases each). The CDR3 spans 14 residues. The germline V gene has CDR1 KGHSH and CDR2 LQKENI. Trimming stripped 6 bases from V and 1 base from J, with 12 bases between.

This chain uses TRBV7-9 with TRBJ2-7, with 8 bases fitting TRBD2. The CDR3 is 15 amino acids. J was trimmed by 1 base and V by 5 bases; bases with no gene match: 7. Looked up from germline, CDR1 is SEHNR and CDR2 is FQNEAQ (reference sequence). The CDR3 spells CASSRAGRGSYEQYF. The CDR3 nucleotides read TGTGCCAGCAGCAGGGCCGGGAGGGGGTCCTACGAGCAGTACTTC.

The V and J genes are TRBV2 and TRBJ1-5; possibly TRBD1 for D (5 bases). This CDR3 is 14 amino acids long. CDR1 and CDR2 from the germline V gene are SNHLY and FYNNEI. Trimming took 4 bases from V and 7 from J, leaving 14 bases between them. This CDR3 reads CASSVWGGGQPQHF. For the CDR3, the DNA is TGTGCCAGCAGTGTTTGGGGGGGAGGACAGCCCCAGCATTTT.

V and J are TRBV19 and TRBJ1-5; 7 positions match TRBD1. The V segment lost 3 bases and the J segment 3 bases; nucleotides outside the gene matches: 5. This CDR3 is built from 15 residues. Germline V gives CDR1 LNHDA, CDR2 SQIVND (reference sequence). The CDR3 here is CASSIGDSLNQPQHF. The CDR3, as DNA: TGTGCCAGTAGTATTGGGGACAGCCTCAATCAGCCCCAGCATTTT. Together with reference TRBV19 and TRBJ1-5, the CDR3 gives the full variable domain: DGGITQSPKYLFRKEGQNVTLSCEQNLNHDAMYWYRQDPGQGLRLIYYSQIVNDFQKGDIAEGYSVSREKKESFPLTVTSAQKNPTAFYLCASSIGDSLNQPQHFGDGTRLSIL.

Points on this clone: Other DNA sequences in the same sample also yield this CDR3. The chain uses TRBV5-1 and TRBJ2-1; 7 nucleotides match TRBD2. Germline assignment: CDR1 SGHRS and CDR2 YFSETQ. This CDR3 has 15 amino acids. The trim removed 4 bases at V and 3 bases at J, leaving 7 bases unmatched. This CDR3 is CASSTSSGGYNEQFF. DNA of the CDR3: TGCGCCAGCAGCACATCTAGCGGAGGCTACAATGAGCAGTTCTTC.